This TCR beta chain was found in a study of shared clonotypes between healthy human individuals. Note on this clone: Its antigen is as yet unknown.

Study-wide points: Larger estimated richness was generally seen in naive subsets than in memory subsets.

CD45RO negativity and positive selection for CCR7 defined naive CD8 cells, a population that excluded terminally differentiated effector memory CD45RA+ cells. For every subset, genomic DNA was evenly distributed across several immunoSEQ plates. Generated by immunoSEQ multiplex PCR, the TCRdb table keeps only in-frame clones and is missing some. The sample includes roughly 2.1 million clones, around 93% seen only once; the top ten take approximately 1.7%. The sample was naive CD8+ T cells from PBMCs. This receptor was taken from a man aged 18 to 30 in good health. Some clones in this sample may be carry-over from other donors' samples.

CDR3 DNA: TGTGCCACCAGCAGAGATCCAGCTTCCCCCCCCTCCGAGCAGTACTTC. This codes for CATSRDPASPPSEQYF. The rearrangement links TRBV15 to TRBJ2-7; D remains ambiguous. CDR1 and CDR2 (germline): LNHNV, YYDKDF (reference sequence). V lost 0 bases, J lost 6 bases, and 18 bases lay in between. The CDR3 is 16 residues long. The full variable domain, rest sourced from reference TRBV15 and TRBJ2-7, is DAMVIQNPRYQVTQFGKPVTLSCSQTLNHNVMYWYQQKSSQAPKLLFHYYDKDFNNEADTPDNFQSRRPNTSFCFLDIRSPGLGDTAMYLCATSRDPASPPSEQYFGPGTRLTVT.